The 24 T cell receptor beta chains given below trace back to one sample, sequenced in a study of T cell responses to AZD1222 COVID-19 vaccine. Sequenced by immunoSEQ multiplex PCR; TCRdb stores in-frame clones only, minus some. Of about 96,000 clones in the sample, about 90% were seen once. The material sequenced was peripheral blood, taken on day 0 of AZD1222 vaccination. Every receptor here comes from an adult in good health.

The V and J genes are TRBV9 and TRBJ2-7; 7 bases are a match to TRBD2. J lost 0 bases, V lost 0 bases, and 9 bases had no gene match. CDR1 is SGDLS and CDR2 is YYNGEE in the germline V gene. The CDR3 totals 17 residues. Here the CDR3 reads CASSVGAGRGNSYEQYF. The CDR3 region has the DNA TGTGCCAGCAGCGTAGGGGCGGGGCGGGGGAACTCCTACGAGCAGTACTTC.

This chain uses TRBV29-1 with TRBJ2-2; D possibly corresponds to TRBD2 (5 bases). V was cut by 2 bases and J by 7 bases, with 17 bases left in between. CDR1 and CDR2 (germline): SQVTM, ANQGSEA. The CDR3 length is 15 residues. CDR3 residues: CSVELLASGGGELFF. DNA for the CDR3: TGCAGCGTTGAATTGTTGGCTAGTGGAGGCGGGGAGCTGTTTTTT.

The CDR3 bases are TGTGCCAGCTCACGGGGGGAGAATGAAAAACTGTTTTTT. This translates into CASSRGENEKLFF. This chain connects TRBV18 to TRBJ1-4; possible D gene TRBD1, 5 bases. V dropped 4 bases and J dropped 5 bases, with 8 bases sitting between them. The CDR3 runs to 13 residues. Germline CDR1 KGHSH, CDR2 LQKENI.

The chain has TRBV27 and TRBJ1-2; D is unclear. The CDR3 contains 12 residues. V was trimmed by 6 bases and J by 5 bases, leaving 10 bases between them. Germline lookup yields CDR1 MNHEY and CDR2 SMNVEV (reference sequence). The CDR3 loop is CASREPSYGYTF. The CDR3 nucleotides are TGTGCCAGCAGAGAACCCTCGTATGGCTACACCTTC.

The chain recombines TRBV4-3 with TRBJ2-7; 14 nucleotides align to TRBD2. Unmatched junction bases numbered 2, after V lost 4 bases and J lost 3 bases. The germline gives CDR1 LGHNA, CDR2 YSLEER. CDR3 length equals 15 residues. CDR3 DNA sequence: TGCGCCAGCAGCCCTGGGACTAGCGGGAGCTACGAGCAGTACTTC. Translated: CASSPGTSGSYEQYF.

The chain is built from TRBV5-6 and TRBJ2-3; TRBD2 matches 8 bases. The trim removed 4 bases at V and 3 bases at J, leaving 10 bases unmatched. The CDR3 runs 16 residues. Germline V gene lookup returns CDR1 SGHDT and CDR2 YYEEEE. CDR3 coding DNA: TGTGCCAGCAGCCCTCGGGGGGGGGAGTGGACAGATACGCAGTATTTT. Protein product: CASSPRGGEWTDTQYF.

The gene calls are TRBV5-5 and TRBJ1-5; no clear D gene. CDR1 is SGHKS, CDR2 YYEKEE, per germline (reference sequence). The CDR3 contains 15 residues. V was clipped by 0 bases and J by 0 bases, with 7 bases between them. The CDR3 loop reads CASSLGIYSNQPQHF. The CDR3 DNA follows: TGTGCCAGCAGCTTGGGTATCTATAGCAATCAGCCCCAGCATTTT.

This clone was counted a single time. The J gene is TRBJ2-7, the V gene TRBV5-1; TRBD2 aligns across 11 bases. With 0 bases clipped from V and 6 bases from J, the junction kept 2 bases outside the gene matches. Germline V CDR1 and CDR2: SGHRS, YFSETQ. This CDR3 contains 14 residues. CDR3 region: CASSLGLAGFEQYF. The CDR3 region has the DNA TGCGCCAGCAGCTTGGGACTAGCGGGATTCGAGCAGTACTTC.

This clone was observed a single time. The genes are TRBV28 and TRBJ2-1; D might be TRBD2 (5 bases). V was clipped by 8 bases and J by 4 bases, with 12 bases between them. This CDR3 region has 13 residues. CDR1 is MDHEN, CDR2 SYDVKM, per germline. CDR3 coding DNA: TGTGCCAGCTGCGGGTCGAGTTACAATGAGCAGTTCTTC. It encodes CASCGSSYNEQFF.

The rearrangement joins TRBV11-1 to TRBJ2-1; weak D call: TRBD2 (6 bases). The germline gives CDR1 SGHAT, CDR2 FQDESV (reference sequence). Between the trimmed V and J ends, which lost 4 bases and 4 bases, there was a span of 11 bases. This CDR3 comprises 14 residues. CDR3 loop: CASSWSSAYNEQFF. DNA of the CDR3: TGTGCCAGCAGCTGGTCTAGCGCGTACAATGAGCAGTTCTTC.

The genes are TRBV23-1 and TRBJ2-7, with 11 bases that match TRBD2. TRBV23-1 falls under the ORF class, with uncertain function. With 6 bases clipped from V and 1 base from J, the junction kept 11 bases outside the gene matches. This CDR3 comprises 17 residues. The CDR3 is CASSTFTSGSPSYEQYF. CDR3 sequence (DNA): TGCGCCAGCAGCACCTTTACTAGCGGGAGCCCATCCTACGAGCAGTACTTC.

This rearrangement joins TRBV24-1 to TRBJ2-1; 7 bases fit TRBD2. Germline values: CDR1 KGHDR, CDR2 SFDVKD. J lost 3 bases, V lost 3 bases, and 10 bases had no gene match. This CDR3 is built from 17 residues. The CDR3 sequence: CATSDPGSGTFYNEQFF. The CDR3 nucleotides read TGTGCCACCAGTGATCCAGGGAGCGGGACCTTCTACAATGAGCAGTTCTTC.

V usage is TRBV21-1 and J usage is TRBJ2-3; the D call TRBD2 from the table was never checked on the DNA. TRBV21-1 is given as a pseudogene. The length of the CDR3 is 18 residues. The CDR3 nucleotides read TGTGCCAGCAGCAGGGGCGGGGTTAACAGATCCCTCACAGATACGCAGTATTTT. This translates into CASSRGGVNRSLTDTQYF.

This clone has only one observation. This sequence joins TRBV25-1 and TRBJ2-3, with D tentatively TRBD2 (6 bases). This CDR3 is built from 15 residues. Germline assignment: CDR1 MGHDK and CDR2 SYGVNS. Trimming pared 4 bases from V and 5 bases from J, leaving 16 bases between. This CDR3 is CASSVNSGRGDTQYF. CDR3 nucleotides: TGTGCCAGCAGTGTGAATAGCGGAAGGGGAGATACGCAGTATTTT.

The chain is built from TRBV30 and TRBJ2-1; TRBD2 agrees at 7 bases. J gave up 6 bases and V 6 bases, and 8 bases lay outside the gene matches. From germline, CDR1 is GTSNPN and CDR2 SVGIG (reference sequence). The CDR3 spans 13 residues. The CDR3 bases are TGTGCCTGTCTGGTGGGAGGGATCAATGAGCAGTTCTTC. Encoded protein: CACLVGGINEQFF.

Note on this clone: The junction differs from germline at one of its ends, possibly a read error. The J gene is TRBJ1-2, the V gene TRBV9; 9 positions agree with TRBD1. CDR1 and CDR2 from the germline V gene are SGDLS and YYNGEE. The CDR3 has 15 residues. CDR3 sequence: CASSLWGQGNSGYTF. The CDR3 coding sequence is TGTGCCAGCAGCCTTTGGGGACAGGGTAACTCTGGCTACACCTTC. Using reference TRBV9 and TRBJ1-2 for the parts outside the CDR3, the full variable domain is DSGVTQTPKHLITATGQRVTLRCSPRSGDLSVYWYQQSLDQGLQFLIQYYNGEERAKGNILERFSAQQFPDLHSELNLSSLELGDSALYFCASSLWGQGNSGYTFGSGTRLTVV.

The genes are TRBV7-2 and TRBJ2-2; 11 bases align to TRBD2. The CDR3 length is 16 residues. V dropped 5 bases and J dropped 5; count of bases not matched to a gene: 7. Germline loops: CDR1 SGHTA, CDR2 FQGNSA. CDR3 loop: CASSPLAGGNTGELFF. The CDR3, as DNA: TGTGCCAGCAGCCCTCTAGCGGGAGGAAATACCGGGGAGCTGTTTTTT.

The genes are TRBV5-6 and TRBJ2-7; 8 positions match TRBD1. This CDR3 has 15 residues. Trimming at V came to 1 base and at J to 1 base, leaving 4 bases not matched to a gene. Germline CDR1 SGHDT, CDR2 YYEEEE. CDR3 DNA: TGTGCCAGCAGCTTGCAGGGGGCAGGATCCTACGAGCAGTACTTC. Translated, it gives CASSLQGAGSYEQYF.

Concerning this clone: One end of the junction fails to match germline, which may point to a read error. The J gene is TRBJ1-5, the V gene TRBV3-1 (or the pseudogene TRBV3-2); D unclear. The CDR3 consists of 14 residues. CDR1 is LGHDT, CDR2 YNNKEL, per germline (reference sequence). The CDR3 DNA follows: TGTGCCAGTAGCCAAGCCAGGTCTCATCAGCCCCAGCATTTT. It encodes CASSQARSHQPQHF.

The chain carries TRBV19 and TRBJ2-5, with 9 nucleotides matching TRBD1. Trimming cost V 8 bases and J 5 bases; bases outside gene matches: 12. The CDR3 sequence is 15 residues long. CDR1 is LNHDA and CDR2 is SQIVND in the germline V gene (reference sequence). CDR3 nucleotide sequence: TGTGCCAGTTCTGGGGGGGAGGACAGGGGCGAGACCCAGTACTTC. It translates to CASSGGEDRGETQYF. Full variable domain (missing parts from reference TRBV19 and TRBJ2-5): DGGITQSPKYLFRKEGQNVTLSCEQNLNHDAMYWYRQDPGQGLRLIYYSQIVNDFQKGDIAEGYSVSREKKESFPLTVTSAQKNPTAFYLCASSGGEDRGETQYFGPGTRLLVL.

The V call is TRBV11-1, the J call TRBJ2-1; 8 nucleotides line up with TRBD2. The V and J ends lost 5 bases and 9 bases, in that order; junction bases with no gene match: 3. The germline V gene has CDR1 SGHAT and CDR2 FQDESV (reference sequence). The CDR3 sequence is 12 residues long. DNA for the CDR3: TGTGCCAGCAGCCGGGAGGGGGGTGAGCAGTTCTTC. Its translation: CASSREGGEQFF.

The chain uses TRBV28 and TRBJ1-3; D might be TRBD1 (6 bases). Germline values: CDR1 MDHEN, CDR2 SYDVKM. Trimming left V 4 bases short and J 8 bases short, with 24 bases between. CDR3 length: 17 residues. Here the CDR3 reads CASSSGWPMRGRHTIYF. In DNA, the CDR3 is TGTGCCAGCAGTTCAGGGTGGCCCATGAGGGGGAGACACACCATATATTTT.

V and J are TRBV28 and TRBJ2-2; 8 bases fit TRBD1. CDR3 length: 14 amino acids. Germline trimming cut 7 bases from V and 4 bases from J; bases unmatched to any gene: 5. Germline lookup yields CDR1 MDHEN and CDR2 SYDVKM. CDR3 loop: CASIQGARTGELFF. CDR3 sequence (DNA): TGTGCCAGCATTCAGGGGGCTCGCACCGGGGAGCTGTTTTTT.

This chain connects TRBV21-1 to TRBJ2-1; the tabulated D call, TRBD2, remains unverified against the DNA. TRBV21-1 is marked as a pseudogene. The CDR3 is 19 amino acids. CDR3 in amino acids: CASSKGVLADQSSYNEQFF. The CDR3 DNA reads TGTGCCAGCAGCAAAGGGGTACTAGCGGACCAGAGCTCCTACAATGAGCAGTTCTTC.